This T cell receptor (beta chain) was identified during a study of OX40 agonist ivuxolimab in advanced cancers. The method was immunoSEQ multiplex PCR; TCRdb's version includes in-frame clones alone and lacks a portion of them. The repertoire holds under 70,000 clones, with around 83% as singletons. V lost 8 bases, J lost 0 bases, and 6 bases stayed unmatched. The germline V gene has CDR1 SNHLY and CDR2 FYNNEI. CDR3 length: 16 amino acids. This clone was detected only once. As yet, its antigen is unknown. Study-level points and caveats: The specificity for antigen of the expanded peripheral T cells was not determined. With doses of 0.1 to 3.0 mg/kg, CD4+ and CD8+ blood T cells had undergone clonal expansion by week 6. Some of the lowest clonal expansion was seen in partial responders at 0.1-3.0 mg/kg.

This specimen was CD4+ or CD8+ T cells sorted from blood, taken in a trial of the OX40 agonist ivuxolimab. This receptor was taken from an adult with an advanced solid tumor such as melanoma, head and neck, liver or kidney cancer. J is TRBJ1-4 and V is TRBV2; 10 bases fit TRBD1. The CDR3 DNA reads TGTGCCAGCCAGGCCGGGACAGGGGCAACTAATGAAAAACTGTTTTTT. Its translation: CASQAGTGATNEKLFF.